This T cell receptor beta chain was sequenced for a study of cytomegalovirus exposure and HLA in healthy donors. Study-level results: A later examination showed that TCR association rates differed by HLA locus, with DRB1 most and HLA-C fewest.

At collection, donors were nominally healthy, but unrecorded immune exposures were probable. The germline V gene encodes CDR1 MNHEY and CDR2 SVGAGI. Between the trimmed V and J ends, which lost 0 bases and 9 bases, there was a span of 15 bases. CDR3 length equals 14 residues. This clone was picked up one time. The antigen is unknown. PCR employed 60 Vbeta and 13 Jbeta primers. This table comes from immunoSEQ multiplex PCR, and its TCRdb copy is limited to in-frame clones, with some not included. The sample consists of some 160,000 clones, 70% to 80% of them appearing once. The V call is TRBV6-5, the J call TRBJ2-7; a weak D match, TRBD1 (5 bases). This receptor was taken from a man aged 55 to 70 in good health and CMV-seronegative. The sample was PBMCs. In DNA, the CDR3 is TGTGCCAGCAGTTACTCGCGGCAGGGAAGATCGCAGTACTTC. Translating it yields CASSYSRQGRSQYF.